The 17 T cell receptor beta chains reported below all come from one sample, sequenced in a study of T cells expressing NK-cell markers. Reprocessing the 5' RACE reads, TCRdb reports a single entry for every CDR3 protein and omits DNA. This sample carries some 600,000 distinct CDR3 sequences, with 3.5% to 4.5% going to the ten biggest clones. The sequencing sample was made of blood T cells: a sorted CD56 or NKG2C T cell subset, CD4+ or CD8+ T cells, or bulk PBMC T cells (not recorded which). The receptors were sampled from a man younger than 35 in good health.

This chain uses TRBV20-1 with TRBJ2-3; with no DNA, the TCRdb D assignment of TRBD1 cannot be verified. Germline V gives CDR1 DFQATT, CDR2 SNEGSKA (reference sequence). The CDR3 covers 12 residues. CDR3 amino acids: CSGDAQTDTQYF.

The chain joins TRBV5-6 to TRBJ2-7; TCRdb selects TRBD1, and the lack of DNA leaves this call unchecked. This CDR3 spans 14 amino acids. From germline, CDR1 is SGHDT and CDR2 YYEEEE. The CDR3 reads CASTILTGMNEQYF.

The chain has TRBV5-1 and TRBJ2-1; the D gene TCRdb calls, TRBD2, cannot be checked with no DNA. The CDR3 spans 15 residues. Germline CDR1 SGHRS, CDR2 YFSETQ. The CDR3 is CASSLRVGGYNEQFF.

This chain joins TRBV13 and TRBJ2-2. CDR1 is PRHDT, CDR2 FYEKMQ, per germline (reference sequence). CDR3 size: 13 residues. CDR3 amino acids: CASSLILIGELFF.

This chain connects TRBV24-1 to TRBJ2-1; TCRdb lists TRBD2, though no DNA is available to test this call. The CDR3 covers 16 residues. Germline CDR1 KGHDR, CDR2 SFDVKD. This CDR3 reads CATSDLGTREPNEQFF.

The chain has TRBV28 and TRBJ2-7. CDR1 MDHEN and CDR2 SYDVKM come from the germline V gene. This CDR3 is 12 amino acids long. The CDR3 sequence: CASSFISREQYF. Filled out from reference TRBV28 and TRBJ2-7, the complete variable domain reads DVKVTQSSRYLVKRTGEKVFLECVQDMDHENMFWYRQDPGLGLRLIYFSYDVKMKEKGDIPEGYSVSREKKERFSLILESASTNQTSMYLCASSFISREQYFGPGTRLTVT.

The chain joins TRBV5-6 to TRBJ1-2; TCRdb designates TRBD1, a call that cannot be tested without DNA. The CDR3 has 14 amino acids. Germline V gene sequence: CDR1 SGHDT, CDR2 YYEEEE. The CDR3 loop is CASSLGDSDYGYTF.

The chain is built from TRBV15 and TRBJ2-5. The CDR3 covers 13 residues. CDR1 LNHNV and CDR2 YYDKDF come from the germline V gene (reference sequence). CDR3: CATSSVSQETQYF.

V is TRBV7-6 and J is TRBJ2-2; lacking DNA, the TRBD2 call made by TCRdb goes unchecked. This CDR3 is built from 15 residues. Germline V gene lookup returns CDR1 SGHVS and CDR2 FNYEAQ. The CDR3 reads CASSWTSGRPGELFF.

The V call is TRBV10-2, the J call TRBJ1-2; TCRdb's D call of TRBD1 is untestable without DNA. Germline values: CDR1 WSHSY, CDR2 SAAADI. CDR3 length equals 14 residues. CDR3 loop: CASSATGIIYGYTF.

V usage is TRBV2 and J usage is TRBJ2-7. CDR3 length: 13 amino acids. Germline lookup yields CDR1 SNHLY and CDR2 FYNNEI. CDR3 region: CASSERQTYEQYF.

The chain joins TRBV11-2 to TRBJ1-2; TCRdb's D gene call, TRBD1, goes unchecked for lack of DNA. Germline CDR1 SGHAT, CDR2 FQNNGV. The CDR3 has 14 amino acids. The CDR3 reads CASSLVRRGPGYTF. Drawing the rest from reference TRBV11-2 and TRBJ1-2, the complete variable domain is EAGVAQSPRYKIIEKRQSVAFWCNPISGHATLYWYQQILGQGPKLLIQFQNNGVVDDSQLPKDRFSAERLKGVDSTLKIQPAKLEDSAVYLCASSLVRRGPGYTFGSGTRLTVV.

The rearrangement joins TRBV7-9 to TRBJ2-5; TCRdb designates TRBD1, a call that cannot be tested without DNA. This CDR3 is built from 16 residues. Germline values: CDR1 SEHNR, CDR2 FQNEAQ (reference sequence). CDR3: CASSLVQTGIQETQYF.

The rearrangement joins TRBV27 to TRBJ2-5; the TRBD1 assignment by TCRdb is unverifiable without DNA. The CDR3 length is 15 residues. Germline CDR1 MNHEY, CDR2 SMNVEV (reference sequence). CDR3 in amino acids: CASSFLGATQETQYF.

The V call is TRBV7-3, the J call TRBJ2-2; checking the TCRdb D call of TRBD2 is not possible without DNA. The CDR3 length is 17 residues. In germline, CDR1 is SGHTA, CDR2 FQGTGA. The CDR3 protein is CASSPRIVGRDTGELFF.

The V gene is TRBV7-2, the J gene TRBJ1-6. The CDR3 runs to 15 residues. The germline CDR1 and CDR2 sequences are SGHTA and FQGNSA. The CDR3 sequence: CASSLALIGNSPLHF.

This chain links TRBV2 with TRBJ1-1; there is no DNA to check the TCRdb D call of TRBD1. Germline V gene data show CDR1 as SNHLY and CDR2 as FYNNEI. The CDR3 is 14 amino acids. CDR3 protein: CASSDEGASTEAFF.